This T cell receptor (beta chain) stems from a study of molecular identifiers for immune sequencing clone quantification (dated by TCRdb to between 2017 and 2018). The study in broad terms: For a replicate experiment, RNA from about 21,000 or 97,000 naive CD8 T cells was divided into five aliquots, of which four were sequenced. This methods study benchmarked molecular-identifier clustering-based TCR repertoire sequencing (MIDCIRS) and TCR RNA copy counting, using CD8 T cells to do so.

Libraries of naive CD8 T cells were built from about 19,000 to 1,100,000 sorted cells, with 10%, 30% or 50% of the purified RNA used. Naive CD8 T cells, defined as CD8+CD4-CCR7+CD45RA+, were FACS-sorted into RLT Plus buffer on a BD FACSAria II. To test detection sensitivity, Jurkat RNA equal to fewer than 13 TCR copies was added to samples of about 20,000-1,100,000 naive CD8 T cells. CD8 T cells were enriched with RosetteSep CD8+ T Cell Enrichment Cocktail and Ficoll-Paque, followed by ACK red cell lysis. The library was prepared using PCR. Sequencing instrument: NextSeq 500. Bulk TCR libraries were generated as previously described, with the TCR primers listed in Table S5 used. Purification of total RNA was performed with the Qiagen AllPrep DNA/RNA kit. Before any analysis, reads coming from multiple sequencing runs of the same library were combined into one pool. The original pipeline was this. Only reads with exact TCR constant sequence were kept, trimmed to 150 nt, and grouped by their 12-nt molecular barcodes. Within each barcode group, reads were sub-clustered at a 15% Levenshtein threshold, and quality-weighted consensus sequences were built per RNA molecule. Non-functional sequences were discarded, and so were lower-count sequences lying one edit away from another sequence. Based on fitting two negative binomial distributions, any barcode sub-cluster with under 20% of the maximum read count was discarded. TCRdb reanalyzed the raw reads on its own, using fastp at Q25 for trimming and MiXCR for clone calling, and kept in-frame beta chains. Rows are unified per CDR3 protein, each entry keeping the most common DNA and genes. In this record, the V and J calls reflect TCRdb's handling and not the investigators' own analysis. This sample gives over 70,000 distinct CDR3 sequences in total; approximately 23% of them show up just once. The ten biggest clones cover about 0.8% of the sample.

Overall results and qualifications from the work: When barcode sub-clustering was not used, chimeric consensus sequences inflated TCR diversity, with chimeras reaching as high as 47%. About three recovered TCR RNA copies per cell were obtained by modeling, versus approximately 10 by digital PCR, implying a capture efficiency of approximately 27%. The naive libraries included spiked-in Jurkat TCR RNA (10 copies' worth), and this Jurkat TCR RNA is not part of the donor repertoire. Spiked-in Jurkat TCR RNA equal to a single cell's worth was reported to be detectable even within one million naive CD8 T cells. Highly expanded clone sizes could be underestimated because identical TCR molecules may share a barcode. In CMV-specific effector cells, over 97% of molecules were held by clones above 20 RNA copies, whereas under 1% of molecules were held by such clones in naive cells.

From its cysteine to its phenylalanine, the CDR3 spans 13 amino acids. Just CDR3 DNA is preserved here, 39 bases in frame from base 1. Trimming costs V 7 bases and J 1 base, and their ends lie 11 bases apart. CDR1 MDHEN and CDR2 SYDVKM are derived from the germline V gene. This clonotype was seen repeatedly, ten times or more. It lacks a known antigen. No quality values exist for individual bases; no much larger clone is one base distant. The sequenced sample was naive CD8+ T cells from blood, with Jurkat cell RNA spiked in. The intended sense of this specimen's cell subset or site label: FACS-sorted CD8+CD4-CCR7+CD45RA+ naive T cells. The chain is made from TRBV28 and TRBJ2-7; possibly the D gene is TRBD1, per 5 matching bases. This sequence originates from a human donor in good health. Some libraries in this study had Jurkat cell RNA spiked in. The sequenced DNA: TGTGCCAGCACCGGCCCAGGGTCCTACGAGCAGTACTTC. This translates into CASTGPGSYEQYF. The full variable domain, with segments outside the CDR3 supplied by the reference TRBV28 and TRBJ2-7 proteins, appears as DVKVTQSSRYLVKRTGEKVFLECVQDMDHENMFWYRQDPGLGLRLIYFSYDVKMKEKGDIPEGYSVSREKKERFSLILESASTNQTSMYLCASTGPGSYEQYFGPGTRLTVT.